This TCR beta chain came from a study of cytomegalovirus exposure and HLA in healthy donors. Study summary: Of all 400 or so donors who were genotyped, 75% to 90% belonged to the Caucasian-associated ancestry cluster. Study-wide findings and caveats: Reports indicated that the classifier achieved high specificity and sensitivity in diagnosing cytomegalovirus status. Later analysis showed most CMV-associated TCR beta chains appearing HLA-restricted. Usually a TCR sequence was rare, but some public TCRs were found in many donors.

As concerns this clone: No antigen is known for it.

PCR used 60 Vbeta primers and 13 Jbeta primers. Method: immunoSEQ multiplex PCR; TCRdb's copy keeps in-frame clones and lacks some. The table includes over 75,000 clones, about 80% detected once. Germline trimming cut 2 bases from V and 3 bases from J; bases unmatched to any gene: 2. The CDR3 has 14 residues. The germline gives CDR1 SGHDT, CDR2 YYEEEE. The origin of this receptor is a man between 60 and 70 years old in good health and CMV-seropositive. Material: PBMCs. The chain uses TRBV5-6 and TRBJ2-7; TRBD1 agrees at 10 bases. The DNA for the CDR3 is TGTGCCAGCAGCTTCGGGACAGGGGACTACGAGCAGTACTTC. Its translation: CASSFGTGDYEQYF.